The next 22 T cell receptor beta chains were all read from a single sample in a study of T cell clonality in common variable immunodeficiency. No antigen is known for these receptors. Study-wide results and limits: Fewer deletions and N-nucleotide insertions were reportedly seen in common variable immunodeficiency TCR beta sequences.

Profiling relied on immunoSEQ multiplex PCR, and the TCRdb table lists in-frame clones only, not all of them. Observed in the sample are about 7,300 clones, none of them singletons. The sequenced sample consisted of peripheral blood mononuclear cells. These receptors came from a human donor with common variable immunodeficiency.

This clone counts as medium-sized (0.01 to 0.1%). Sequencing ends 3 residues short of the CDR3 end; the germline J gene provides the rest. The rearrangement joins TRBV5-4 to TRBJ2-1; 7 positions agree with TRBD2. The CDR3 covers 15 residues. V lost 0 bases, J lost 1 base, and 1 base stayed unmatched. Looked up from germline, CDR1 is SGHNT and CDR2 is YYREEE (reference sequence). The CDR3 loop is CASSLASGSYNEQFF. The sequenced CDR3 bases are TGTGCCAGCAGCTTGGCTAGCGGTTCCTACAATGAG.

This clone was observed at least ten times. The CDR3 goes on 3 residues after the read ends, and that part is filled in from the germline J gene. Other nucleotide sequences from this sample produce the same CDR3. This rearrangement joins TRBV19 to TRBJ1-1; D is ambiguous. The CDR3 totals 13 residues. Germline-derived CDR1 and CDR2 are LNHDA and SQIVND (reference sequence). V lost 5 bases and J 3 bases, leaving 10 bases between the germline ends. CDR3 DNA (partial): TGTGCCAGTAGTGTGCAGGATCACACTGAA. Translation gives CASSVQDHTE. The full CDR3 sequence reads CASSVQDHTEAFF.

In this sample, this clone turned up many times. Coverage ceases 3 residues before the CDR3 finishes, and the germline J gene fills in the end. The chain uses TRBV3-1 (or the pseudogene TRBV3-2) and TRBJ1-1, with a weak D call TRBD1 (5 bases). The CDR3 loop spans 13 amino acids. Germline V gene lookup returns CDR1 LGHDT and CDR2 YNNKEL (reference sequence). Trimming stripped 1 base from V and 5 bases from J, with 8 bases between. The CDR3 region is CASSQARQTEAFF. CDR3 bases read: TGTGCCAGCAGCCAAGCTAGACAGACTGAA.

A word on this clone: The read terminates 3 residues before the CDR3 end, so the remaining end is supplied by the germline J gene. The J gene is TRBJ2-7, the V gene TRBV20-1; D unclear. V dropped 3 bases and J dropped 2 bases, with 23 bases sitting between them. Germline V gene lookup returns CDR1 DFQATT and CDR2 SNEGSKA (reference sequence). The CDR3 spans 17 residues. Partial CDR3 DNA: TGCAGTGCTAGCCCCAAAGGCCGAGGCGGCTACCCCTACGAG. It translates to CSASPKGRGGYPYE. The whole CDR3 region reads CSASPKGRGGYPYEQYF.

This clone was detected ten times or more. The read comes to an end 3 residues before the CDR3 does, leaving the germline J gene to fill in the end. This chain links TRBV28 with TRBJ1-4; D not certain. The CDR3 has 14 amino acids. CDR1 and CDR2 (germline): MDHEN, SYDVKM. V lost 9 bases and J lost 1, with 12 bases in between. The CDR3 loop reads CASKETGTNEKLFF. CDR3 bases read: TGTGCCAGTAAGGAAACGGGAACTAATGAAAAA.

This clone was seen at least ten times. The same CDR3 can be traced to other DNA sequences in this sample. The sequenced part of the CDR3 DNA is TGTGCCAGCAGCTTATCCGCCAGGGCTGCTTCACCC. It encodes CASSLSARAASP. The entire CDR3 sequence reads CASSLSARAASPLHF. V is TRBV11-1 and J is TRBJ1-6; TRBD1 is a possible D gene (5 bases). The read ends 3 residues before the CDR3 terminus; that terminus is restored from the germline J gene. V was cut by 2 bases and J by 9 bases, with 14 bases left in between. Germline CDR1 is SGHAT and CDR2 is FQDESV (reference sequence). The CDR3 covers 15 residues.

Many counts were recorded for this clone. The CDR3 is cut off 3 residues early in the read; its end comes from the germline J gene. The chain is built from TRBV7-3 and TRBJ2-3, with no clear D. The CDR3 has 13 amino acids. The V gene's germline CDR1 is SGHTA and CDR2 FQGTGA. Deletions cut 0 bases from V and 3 bases from J, with 4 bases between. CDR3 residues: CASSLTYTDTQYF. CDR3 bases read: TGTGCCAGCAGCTTAACGTATACAGATACG.

A remark on this clone: The read gets to within 3 residues of the CDR3 end, and the germline J gene fills in the rest. The chain employs TRBV19 and TRBJ2-1; TRBD1 matches at 9 bases. The length of the CDR3 is 16 residues. Germline lookup yields CDR1 LNHDA and CDR2 SQIVND (reference sequence). V lost 1 base, J lost 3 bases, and 4 bases stayed unmatched. The DNA read from the CDR3 is TGTGCCAGTAGTATAGTTCGGGGACAGGGCTACAATGAG. It yields the protein CASSIVRGQGYNE. The complete CDR3 protein is CASSIVRGQGYNEQFF.

Sample share makes this clone medium-sized. The read stops 3 residues short of the end of the CDR3; the missing end is completed from the germline J gene. The gene calls are TRBV19 and TRBJ2-7; 9 bases agree with TRBD2. CDR1 is LNHDA, CDR2 SQIVND, per germline (reference sequence). There are 14 residues in the CDR3. J gave up 1 base and V 4 bases, and 2 bases lay outside the gene matches. The chain's CDR3 is CASSTSGTSYEQYF. The CDR3 bases that were read are TGTGCCAGTAGTACTAGCGGGACATCCTACGAG. Looking up the rest from reference TRBV19 and TRBJ2-7 gives the full variable domain: DGGITQSPKYLFRKEGQNVTLSCEQNLNHDAMYWYRQDPGQGLRLIYYSQIVNDFQKGDIAEGYSVSREKKESFPLTVTSAQKNPTAFYLCASSTSGTSYEQYFGPGTRLTVT.

This clone has at least ten counts. Read coverage stops 3 residues before the CDR3 terminus; the germline J gene supplies the remainder. V and J are TRBV20-1 and TRBJ2-5, with D possibly matching TRBD2 (6 bases). In germline, CDR1 is DFQATT, CDR2 SNEGSKA (reference sequence). Trimming stripped 5 bases from V and 1 base from J, with 11 bases between. The CDR3 covers 13 residues. The covered CDR3 bases are TGCAGTGCTTGGGGACTTTTCCAAGAGACC. Its translation is CSAWGLFQET. The CDR3 as a whole reads CSAWGLFQETQYF.

This clone was observed a handful of times. Read coverage stops 3 residues before the CDR3 terminus; the germline J gene supplies the remainder. V usage is TRBV18 and J usage is TRBJ2-1; 10 bases align to TRBD2. In germline, CDR1 is KGHSH, CDR2 LQKENI. The CDR3 runs to 16 residues. With V trimmed by 4 bases and J by 3 bases, 6 bases remained unmatched. The CDR3 spells CASSRDSGGIYNEQFF. The sequenced part of the CDR3 DNA is TGTGCCAGCTCACGTGATAGCGGGGGGATCTACAATGAG.

Comments on this clone: Read data end 3 residues before the CDR3 end; the end is taken from the germline J gene. The chain is built from TRBV20-1 and TRBJ2-3, with D perhaps matching TRBD2 (7 bases). The CDR3 extends over 16 amino acids. The germline CDR1 and CDR2 sequences are DFQATT and SNEGSKA (reference sequence). The V end lost 6 bases, the J end lost 0 bases, and 19 bases lay between the germline ends. CDR3 protein: CSARGGERESTDTQYF. The CDR3 DNA, read in part, is TGCAGTGCGAGGGGGGGGGAGCGGGAAAGCACAGATACG.

This clone has just a few counts. The CDR3 end lies 3 residues beyond the end of the read and is filled in from the germline J gene. V is TRBV20-1 and J is TRBJ2-5, with 9 bases lining up with TRBD1. The CDR3 extends over 12 amino acids. V lost 3 bases, J lost 7 bases, and 3 bases stayed unmatched. The germline V gene encodes CDR1 DFQATT and CDR2 SNEGSKA (reference sequence). CDR3: CSASGTGRTQYF. The CDR3 DNA, read in part, is TGCAGTGCTAGTGGGACAGGGCGGACC.

This clone was seen a handful of times. The read ends 3 residues early relative to the CDR3; the germline J gene fills the gap. The rearrangement links TRBV30 to TRBJ2-1; weak D call: TRBD1 (5 bases). Trimming left V 7 bases short and J 6 bases short, with 13 bases between. CDR1 and CDR2 from the germline V gene are GTSNPN and SVGIG (reference sequence). The CDR3 length is 12 residues. The CDR3 bases that were read are TGTGCCTTTGGGGTCAGGGTCAATGAG. Residues: CAFGVRVNE. In full, the CDR3 reads CAFGVRVNEQFF.

This clone appeared a few times. The read comes to an end 3 residues before the CDR3 does, leaving the germline J gene to fill in the end. V gene TRBV19 combines with J gene TRBJ2-7, with TRBD2 matching over 12 bases. Losses at the gene ends were 4 bases for V and 1 base for J; bases not matched to a gene: 2. The CDR3 length is 15 residues. Germline assignment: CDR1 LNHDA and CDR2 SQIVND (reference sequence). The DNA read from the CDR3 is TGTGCCAGTAGTACTGGACTAGCGGGGTCCTACGAG. Protein sequence: CASSTGLAGSYE. The entire CDR3 protein is CASSTGLAGSYEQYF.

As for this clone: The CDR3 end lies 3 residues beyond the end of the read and is filled in from the germline J gene. The V gene is TRBV30, the J gene TRBJ2-7; D may be TRBD2 (5 bases). Germline V gene sequence: CDR1 GTSNPN, CDR2 SVGIG (reference sequence). This CDR3 spans 12 amino acids. The ends were cut back, 3 bases at V and 6 bases at J, with 12 bases in the middle. CDR3: CAWRLGGSEQYF. The sequenced CDR3 bases are TGTGCCTGGAGGCTAGGAGGCTCCGAG.

This clone was seen many times. Read data end 3 residues before the CDR3 end; the end is taken from the germline J gene. The chain carries TRBV30 and TRBJ2-4; D remains ambiguous. The CDR3 contains 12 residues. CDR1 is GTSNPN and CDR2 is SVGIG in the germline V gene (reference sequence). V lost 2 bases and J lost 7, with 9 bases in between. Here the CDR3 reads CAWSYAGNIQYF. The sequenced part of the CDR3 DNA is TGTGCCTGGAGTTATGCCGGGAACATT.

By its share, this clone is medium-sized. The DNA ends 3 residues before the CDR3 does, and the rest of the CDR3 is filled in from the germline J gene. This chain uses TRBV2 with TRBJ2-2; D may be TRBD1 (5 bases). The germline gives CDR1 SNHLY, CDR2 FYNNEI. This CDR3 contains 14 residues. The V end lost 4 bases, the J end lost 2 bases, and 8 bases lay between the germline ends. CDR3 DNA, as far as it was read: TGTGCCAGCAGTGCGGACATAAACACCGGGGAG. This codes for CASSADINTGE. In full, the CDR3 is CASSADINTGELFF.

At least ten counts were recorded for this clone. The read ends 3 residues early relative to the CDR3; the germline J gene fills the gap. The gene calls are TRBV2 and TRBJ2-5; 9 nucleotides align to TRBD1. This CDR3 is 14 amino acids long. J was trimmed by 5 bases and V by 1 base; bases with no gene match: 2. The germline V gene encodes CDR1 SNHLY and CDR2 FYNNEI. The covered CDR3 bases are TGTGCCAGCAGTGAAGGGACAGGGGTCGAGACC. It is translated as CASSEGTGVET. The whole CDR3 protein reads CASSEGTGVETQYF.

Ten or more counts support this clone. The read is 3 residues too short to cover the CDR3 end, so that end is filled in from the germline J gene. The genes are TRBV11-2 and TRBJ1-2; D is perhaps TRBD1 (6 bases). CDR3 length: 13 residues. The V end lost 5 bases, the J end lost 7 bases, and 14 bases lay between the germline ends. CDR1 and CDR2 (germline): SGHAT, FQNNGV. CDR3 DNA, as far as it was read: TGTGCCAGCAGCCTACAGGGTACGGTTGGC. This sequence encodes CASSLQGTVG. The whole CDR3 protein is CASSLQGTVGYTF.

This clone has ten or more counts. The read stops 3 residues short of the end of the CDR3; the missing end is completed from the germline J gene. The chain carries TRBV7-2 and TRBJ2-7, with TRBD2 identical over 10 bases. CDR1 SGHTA and CDR2 FQGNSA come from the germline V gene. V lost 0 bases and J lost 5; bases outside the gene matches: 4. The length of the CDR3 is 15 residues. CDR3 loop: CASSLAGTSVDEQYF. CDR3 DNA, as far as it was read: TGTGCCAGCAGCTTAGCTGGGACTAGCGTAGACGAG.

This clone appeared many times. The read terminates 3 residues before the CDR3 end, so the remaining end is supplied by the germline J gene. The gene calls are TRBV18 and TRBJ2-1; TRBD2 matches at 13 bases. The germline V gene has CDR1 KGHSH and CDR2 LQKENI. The length of the CDR3 is 15 residues. With V trimmed by 6 bases and J by 9 bases, 8 bases remained unmatched. The CDR3 DNA, read in part, is TGTGCCAGCTCCCCAGGGACTAGCGGGGCGAGTGAG. This encodes CASSPGTSGASE. The whole CDR3 protein is CASSPGTSGASEQFF.